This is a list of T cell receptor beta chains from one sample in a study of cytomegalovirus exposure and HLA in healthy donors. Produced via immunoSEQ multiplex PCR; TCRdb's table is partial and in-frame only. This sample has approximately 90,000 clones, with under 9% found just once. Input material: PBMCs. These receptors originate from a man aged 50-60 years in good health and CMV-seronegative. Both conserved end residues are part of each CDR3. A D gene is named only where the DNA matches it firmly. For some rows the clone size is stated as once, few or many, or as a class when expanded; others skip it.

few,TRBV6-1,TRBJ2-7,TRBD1,TGTGCCAGCAGTGGCTGGACAGGGAGCTCCTACGAGCAGTACTTC,CASSGWTGSSYEQYF
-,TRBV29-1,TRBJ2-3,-,TGCAGCCTAACCTCTCGGGGGATAAGCACAGATACGCAGTATTTT,CSLTSRGISTDTQYF
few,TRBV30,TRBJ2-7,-,TGTGCCTGGAGCTACTTCTACGAGCAGTACTTC,CAWSYFYEQYF
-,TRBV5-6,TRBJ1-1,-,TGTGCCAGCAGCTTGGGGGAAGGGGTCGCTGAAGCTTTCTTT,CASSLGEGVAEAFF
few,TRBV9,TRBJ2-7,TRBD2,TGTGCCAGCAGCGCCGGGACTAGCGGGACGAGGGAGCAGTACTTC,CASSAGTSGTREQYF
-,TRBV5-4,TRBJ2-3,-,TGTGCCAGTACGGGAGCAGCTAGCACAGATACGCAGTATTTT,CASTGAASTDTQYF
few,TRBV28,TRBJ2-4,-,TGTGCCAGCAGTTCGCCGGGACTAGCCAAAAACATTCAGTACTTC,CASSSPGLAKNIQYF
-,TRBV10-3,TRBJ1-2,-,TGTGCCATCAGTGAGGGGGCTGCCGGCTATGGCTACACCTTC,CAISEGAAGYGYTF
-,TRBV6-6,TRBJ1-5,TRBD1,TGTGCCAGCACCCCGGGACAGGGTTATCAGCCCCAGCATTTT,CASTPGQGYQPQHF
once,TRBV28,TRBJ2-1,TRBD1,TGTGCCAGCAGTTCCCCGGCACAGGGGGCGTACAATGAGCAGTTCTTC,CASSSPAQGAYNEQFF
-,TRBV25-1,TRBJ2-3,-,TGTGCCAGCAGTGAAGCCAGGGTCGCAGATACGCAGTATTTT,CASSEARVADTQYF
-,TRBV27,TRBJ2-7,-,TGTGCCAGCAGTCCTATAGCCTTCGACGGGGCCTACGAGCAGTACTTC,CASSPIAFDGAYEQYF
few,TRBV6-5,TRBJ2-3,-,TGTGCCAGCAGCCAGACTCCTACAGATACGCAGTATTTT,CASSQTPTDTQYF
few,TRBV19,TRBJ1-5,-,TGTGCCAGTAGTATTGAGAGGGAAAATCAGCCCCAGCATTTT,CASSIERENQPQHF
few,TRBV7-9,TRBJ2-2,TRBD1,TGTGCCAGCAGCTTAACACGACAGGGCACGAACACCGGGGAGCTGTTTTTT,CASSLTRQGTNTGELFF
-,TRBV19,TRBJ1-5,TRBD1,TGTGCCAGTGGGGACAGGGGAGCCAATCAGCCCCAGCATTTT,CASGDRGANQPQHF
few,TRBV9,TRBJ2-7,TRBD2,TGTGCCAGCAGCGTAACCGGGACTAGCGGGAACGGGCAGTACTTC,CASSVTGTSGNGQYF
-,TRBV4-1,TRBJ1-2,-,TGCGCCAGCAGCCAAGAGGAGGGGCTTGCGGGAGGCTACACCTTC,CASSQEEGLAGGYTF
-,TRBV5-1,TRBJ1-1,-,TGCGCCAGCAGCTTTCTGACAGGCGGACTGTTTGAAGCTTTCTTT,CASSFLTGGLFEAFF
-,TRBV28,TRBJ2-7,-,TGTGCCAGCAGTTTACCTCCAGACAGCTTATCCTACGAGCAGTACTTC,CASSLPPDSLSYEQYF
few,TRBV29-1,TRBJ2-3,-,TGCAGCGTTGAAGTGGGTACCGTGGGCGATACGCAGTATTTT,CSVEVGTVGDTQYF
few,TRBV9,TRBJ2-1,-,TGTGCCAGCAGCGTAGCTGTACTTGACAATGAGCAGTTCTTC,CASSVAVLDNEQFF
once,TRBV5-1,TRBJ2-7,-,TGCGCCAGCAGCCCCCTGGGGGGGGCAGTAGACGAGCAGTACTTC,CASSPLGGAVDEQYF
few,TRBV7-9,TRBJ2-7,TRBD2,TGTGCCAGCAGCTTAGCGGCGGGGGGCGAGCAGTACTTC,CASSLAAGGEQYF
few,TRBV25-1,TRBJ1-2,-,TGTGCCAGCAGTGAAAGGCCGGACACCAATGGCTACACCTTC,CASSERPDTNGYTF
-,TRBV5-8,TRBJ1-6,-,TGTGCCAGCAGCTTGGCCACGGCGGGAGGCTCCTATAATTCACCCCTCCACTTT,CASSLATAGGSYNSPLHF
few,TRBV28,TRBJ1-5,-,TGTGCCAGCAGTTTATCGACGGGAGGAGGGGGCAATCAGCCCCAGCATTTT,CASSLSTGGGGNQPQHF
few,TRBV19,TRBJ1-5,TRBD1,TGTGCCAGTATCGACGCAGGGGGGAATCAGCCCCAGCATTTT,CASIDAGGNQPQHF
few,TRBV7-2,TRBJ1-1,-,TGTGCCAGCAGCGCCCTTGACAAAGCTTTCTTT,CASSALDKAFF
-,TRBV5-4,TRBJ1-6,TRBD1,TGTGCCAGCAGCGCGACAGGGGTAAATTCACCCCTCCACTTT,CASSATGVNSPLHF
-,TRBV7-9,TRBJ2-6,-,TGTGCCAGCAGCCCGGGACACCTCATTCTGAGGGCCAACGTCCTGACTTTC,CASSPGHLILRANVLTF